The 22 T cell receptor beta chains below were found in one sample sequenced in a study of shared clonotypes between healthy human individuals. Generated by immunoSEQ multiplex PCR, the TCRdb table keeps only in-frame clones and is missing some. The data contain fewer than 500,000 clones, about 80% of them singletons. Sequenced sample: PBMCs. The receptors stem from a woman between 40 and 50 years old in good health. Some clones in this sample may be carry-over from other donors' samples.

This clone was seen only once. CDR3 nucleotides: TGTGCCAGCAGCACAAATCACCGGGACAGGACCAATGCGGCTAATGAAAAACTGTTTTTT. This encodes CASSTNHRDRTNAANEKLFF. The chain recombines TRBV7-8 with TRBJ1-4; 8 bases match TRBD1. The germline V gene has CDR1 SGHVS and CDR2 FQNEAQ. J gave up 3 bases and V 5 bases, and 20 bases lay outside the gene matches. This CDR3 region has 20 residues. The full variable domain, in which reference TRBV7-8 and TRBJ1-4 provide the parts outside the CDR3, is GAGVSQSPRYKVAKRGQDVALRCDPISGHVSLFWYQQALGQGPEFLTYFQNEAQLDKSGLPSDRFFAERPEGSVSTLKIQRTQQEDSAVYLCASSTNHRDRTNAANEKLFFGSGTQLSVL.

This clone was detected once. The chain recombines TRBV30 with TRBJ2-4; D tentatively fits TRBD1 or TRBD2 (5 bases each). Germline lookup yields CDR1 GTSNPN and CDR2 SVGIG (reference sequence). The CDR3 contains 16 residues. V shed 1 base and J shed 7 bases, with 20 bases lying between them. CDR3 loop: CAWSAGTSLVRNIQYF. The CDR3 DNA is TGTGCCTGGAGTGCTGGGACCTCTCTTGTACGGAACATTCAGTACTTC.

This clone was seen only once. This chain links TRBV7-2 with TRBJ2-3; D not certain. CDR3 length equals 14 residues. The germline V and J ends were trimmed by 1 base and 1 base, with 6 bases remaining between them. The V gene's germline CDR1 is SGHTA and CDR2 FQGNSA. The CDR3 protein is CASSLVARTDTQYF. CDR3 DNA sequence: TGTGCCAGCAGCTTAGTCGCTCGCACAGATACGCAGTATTTT.

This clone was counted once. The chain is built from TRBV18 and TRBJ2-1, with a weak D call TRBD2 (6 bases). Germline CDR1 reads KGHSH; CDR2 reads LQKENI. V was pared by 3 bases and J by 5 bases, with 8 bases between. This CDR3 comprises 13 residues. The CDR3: CASSPGTHNEQFF. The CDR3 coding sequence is TGTGCCAGCTCACCCGGGACTCACAATGAGCAGTTCTTC.

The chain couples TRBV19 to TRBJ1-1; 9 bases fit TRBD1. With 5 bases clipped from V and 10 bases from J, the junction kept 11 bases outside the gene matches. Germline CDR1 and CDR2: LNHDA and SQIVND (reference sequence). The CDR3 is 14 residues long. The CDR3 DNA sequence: TGTGCCAGTAGTTCCAATACAGGGGGCGCAGGAGCTTTCTTT. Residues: CASSSNTGGAGAFF.

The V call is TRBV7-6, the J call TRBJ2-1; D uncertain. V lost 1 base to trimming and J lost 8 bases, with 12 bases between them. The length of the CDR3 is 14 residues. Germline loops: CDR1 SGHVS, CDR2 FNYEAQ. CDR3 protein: CASSLVGETDEQFF. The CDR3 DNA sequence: TGTGCCAGCAGCTTAGTTGGTGAGACGGATGAGCAGTTCTTC.

The CDR3 DNA sequence: TGTGCCAGCAGCGTAGGAACAGACTATGGCTACACCTTC. This encodes CASSVGTDYGYTF. The chain couples TRBV9 to TRBJ1-2; no clear D gene. Trimming stripped 0 bases from V and 3 bases from J, with 6 bases between. Germline V gene lookup returns CDR1 SGDLS and CDR2 YYNGEE. The CDR3 sequence is 13 residues long.

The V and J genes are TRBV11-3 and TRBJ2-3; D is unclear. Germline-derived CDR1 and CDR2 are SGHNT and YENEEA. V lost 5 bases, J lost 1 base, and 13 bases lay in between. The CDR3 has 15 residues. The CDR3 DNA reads TGTGCCAGCAGCCAGAACGGCATTCGCACAGATACGCAGTATTTT. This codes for CASSQNGIRTDTQYF.

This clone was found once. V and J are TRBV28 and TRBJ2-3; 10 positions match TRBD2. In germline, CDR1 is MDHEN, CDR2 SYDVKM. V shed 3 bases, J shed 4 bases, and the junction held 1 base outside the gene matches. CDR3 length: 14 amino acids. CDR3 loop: CASSLGLASDTQYF. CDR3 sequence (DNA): TGTGCCAGCAGTTTGGGACTAGCGTCAGATACGCAGTATTTT.

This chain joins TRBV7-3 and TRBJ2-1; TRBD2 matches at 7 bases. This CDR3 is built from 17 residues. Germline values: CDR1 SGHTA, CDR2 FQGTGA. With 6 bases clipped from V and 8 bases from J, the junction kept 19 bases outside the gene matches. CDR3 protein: CASSQPGGGRAADEQFF. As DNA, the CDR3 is TGTGCCAGCAGTCAACCAGGCGGTGGGAGGGCCGCGGATGAGCAGTTCTTC.

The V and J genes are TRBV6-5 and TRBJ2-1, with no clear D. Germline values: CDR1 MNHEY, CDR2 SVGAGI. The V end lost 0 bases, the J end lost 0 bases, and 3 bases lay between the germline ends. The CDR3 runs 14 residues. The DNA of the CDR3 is TGTGCCAGCAGTTACTCGAGCTCCTACAATGAGCAGTTCTTC. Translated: CASSYSSSYNEQFF.

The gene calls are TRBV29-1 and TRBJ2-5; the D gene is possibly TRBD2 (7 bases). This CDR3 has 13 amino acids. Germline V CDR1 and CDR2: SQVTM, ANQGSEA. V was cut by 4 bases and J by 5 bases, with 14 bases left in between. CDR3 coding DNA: TGCAGCGTTGTAGTCAGGGGAGGGGAGACCCAGTACTTC. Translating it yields CSVVVRGGETQYF.

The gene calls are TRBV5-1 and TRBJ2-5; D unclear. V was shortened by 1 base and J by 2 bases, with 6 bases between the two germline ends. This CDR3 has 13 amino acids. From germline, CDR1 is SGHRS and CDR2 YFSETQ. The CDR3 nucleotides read TGCGCCAGCAGCTTGAAAGGACAAGAGACCCAGTACTTC. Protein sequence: CASSLKGQETQYF.

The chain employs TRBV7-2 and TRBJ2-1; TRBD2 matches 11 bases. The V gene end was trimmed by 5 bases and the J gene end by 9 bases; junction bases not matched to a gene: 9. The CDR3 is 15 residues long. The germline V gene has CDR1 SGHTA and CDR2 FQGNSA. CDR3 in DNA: TGTGCCAGCAGCCTGGGCCTAGCGGGAGGCCTTGAGCAGTTCTTC. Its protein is CASSLGLAGGLEQFF.

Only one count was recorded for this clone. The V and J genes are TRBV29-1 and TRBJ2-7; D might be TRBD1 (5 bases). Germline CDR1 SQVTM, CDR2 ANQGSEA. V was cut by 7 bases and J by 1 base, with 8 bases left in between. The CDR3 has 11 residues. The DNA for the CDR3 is TGCAGCGCCCGACAGTCCTACGAGCAGTACTTC. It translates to CSARQSYEQYF.

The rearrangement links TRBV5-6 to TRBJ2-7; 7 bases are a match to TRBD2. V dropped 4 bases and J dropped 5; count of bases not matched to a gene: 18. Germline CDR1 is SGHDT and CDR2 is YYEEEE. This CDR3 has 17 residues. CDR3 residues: CASSPPAWGGSRNEQYF. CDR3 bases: TGTGCCAGCAGCCCCCCCGCGTGGGGCGGGAGTAGGAACGAGCAGTACTTC.

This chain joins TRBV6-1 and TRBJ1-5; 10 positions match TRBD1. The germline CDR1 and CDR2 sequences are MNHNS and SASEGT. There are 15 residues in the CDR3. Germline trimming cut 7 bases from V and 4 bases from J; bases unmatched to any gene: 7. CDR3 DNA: TGTGCCAGCACCCGGGACAGGGGAGAGAATCAGCCCCAGCATTTT. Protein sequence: CASTRDRGENQPQHF.

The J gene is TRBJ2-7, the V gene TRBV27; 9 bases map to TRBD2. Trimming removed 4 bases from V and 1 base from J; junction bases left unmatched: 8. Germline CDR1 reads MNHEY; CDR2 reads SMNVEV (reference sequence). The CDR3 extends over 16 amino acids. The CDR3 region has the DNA TGTGCCAGCAGTTCGCTAGCGGGATCGACTTCCTACGAGCAGTACTTC. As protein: CASSSLAGSTSYEQYF.

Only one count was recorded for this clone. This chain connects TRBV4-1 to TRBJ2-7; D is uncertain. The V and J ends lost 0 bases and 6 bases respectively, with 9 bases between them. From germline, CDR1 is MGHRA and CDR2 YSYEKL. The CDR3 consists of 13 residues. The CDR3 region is CASSQDLEREQYF. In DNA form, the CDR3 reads TGCGCCAGCAGCCAAGATCTTGAGCGCGAGCAGTACTTC.

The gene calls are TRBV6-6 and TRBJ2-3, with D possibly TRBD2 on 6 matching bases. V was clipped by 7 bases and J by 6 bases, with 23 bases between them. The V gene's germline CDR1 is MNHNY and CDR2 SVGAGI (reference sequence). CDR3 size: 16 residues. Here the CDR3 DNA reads TGTGCCAGCAACCACCGGGACTCGGGTTTTTTGGATACGCAGTATTTT. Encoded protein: CASNHRDSGFLDTQYF.

The CDR3 loop is CASSPTGLGNQPQHF. DNA of the CDR3: TGTGCCAGCAGCCCGACAGGGCTGGGAAATCAGCCCCAGCATTTT. The V call is TRBV28, the J call TRBJ1-5; 7 nucleotides match TRBD1. This CDR3 spans 15 amino acids. The V segment lost 6 bases and the J segment 4 bases; nucleotides outside the gene matches: 9. Germline V gene sequence: CDR1 MDHEN, CDR2 SYDVKM.

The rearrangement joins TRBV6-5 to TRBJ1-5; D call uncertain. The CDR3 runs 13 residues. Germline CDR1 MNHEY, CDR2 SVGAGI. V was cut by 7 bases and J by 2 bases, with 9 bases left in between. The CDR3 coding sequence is TGTGCCAGCACCGATAGGGGCAATCAGCCCCAGCATTTT. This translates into CASTDRGNQPQHF.